These 7 T cell receptor beta chains originate from one sample sequenced in a study of blood T cell repertoires in COVID-19. Data came from immunoSEQ multiplex PCR; TCRdb stores just in-frame clones and leaves some out. Of 110,000 or so clones in the sample, around 84% were seen once. The sample was peripheral blood. Every receptor here comes from a woman between 40 and 55 years old with acute or convalescent COVID-19.

The chain is built from TRBV5-1 and TRBJ1-3; TRBD1 aligns across 7 bases. Trimming at V came to 5 bases and at J to 0 bases, leaving 8 bases not matched to a gene. This CDR3 is built from 16 residues. Germline CDR1 and CDR2: SGHRS and YFSETQ. The CDR3 DNA reads as TGCGCCAGCAGTCGGGAGGGACAGCACTCTGGAAACACCATATATTTT. Protein sequence: CASSREGQHSGNTIYF.

This clone turned up a few times. The V and J genes are TRBV6-6 and TRBJ1-3; D unresolved. Trimming left V 2 bases short and J 0 bases short, with 8 bases between. This CDR3 is 15 amino acids long. CDR1 MNHNY and CDR2 SVGAGI come from the germline V gene (reference sequence). The CDR3 DNA reads as TGTGCCAGCAGTTACGGGAGTAACTCTGGAAACACCATATATTTT. The encoded protein is CASSYGSNSGNTIYF.

J is TRBJ1-1 and V is TRBV29-1; 7 bases match TRBD1. Germline V gene lookup returns CDR1 SQVTM and CDR2 ANQGSEA. CDR3 length equals 15 residues. The V and J ends lost 5 bases and 2 bases, in that order; junction bases with no gene match: 11. CDR3 protein: CSVSFWDRENTEAFF. The DNA of the CDR3 is TGCAGCGTTTCGTTCTGGGACAGAGAAAACACTGAAGCTTTCTTT.

The chain employs TRBV27 and TRBJ2-5; 11 bases align to TRBD2. This CDR3 has 18 residues. Trimming took 2 bases from V and 4 from J; bases not matched to a gene: 12. Germline V gives CDR1 MNHEY, CDR2 SMNVEV (reference sequence). This CDR3 reads CASSLLAGGLGGLETQYF. The CDR3 DNA reads TGTGCCAGCAGTTTACTAGCGGGGGGCCTGGGCGGCTTAGAGACCCAGTACTTC.

The CDR3 sequence is CASRSGTPYEKLFF. The CDR3 DNA is TGTGCCAGCAGGTCCGGGACACCGTATGAAAAACTGTTTTTT. This rearrangement joins TRBV2 to TRBJ1-4; tentative D call: TRBD1 (6 bases). The CDR3 totals 14 residues. Trimming cost V 6 bases and J 6 bases, with 14 bases left between them. In germline, CDR1 is SNHLY, CDR2 FYNNEI.

The rearrangement uses TRBV7-2 and TRBJ2-4; D is perhaps TRBD2 (5 bases). Per germline, CDR1 SGHTA and CDR2 FQGNSA. V lost 1 base, J lost 0 bases, and 13 bases lay in between. The CDR3 is 17 amino acids. CDR3 in amino acids: CASSLGPGLLAKNIQYF. Here the CDR3 DNA reads TGTGCCAGCAGCTTAGGGCCAGGACTCTTAGCCAAAAACATTCAGTACTTC.

The chain employs TRBV7-8 and TRBJ1-3; D not resolved. The V gene lost 8 bases and the J gene lost 0 bases, with 11 bases spanning the gap. The CDR3 contains 14 residues. Germline assignment: CDR1 SGHVS and CDR2 FQNEAQ. The CDR3 DNA follows: TGTGCCAGCGCGCCGCATCGCTCTGGAAACACCATATATTTT. This sequence encodes CASAPHRSGNTIYF. Supplemented by reference TRBV7-8 and TRBJ1-3, the full variable domain reads GAGVSQSPRYKVAKRGQDVALRCDPISGHVSLFWYQQALGQGPEFLTYFQNEAQLDKSGLPSDRFFAERPEGSVSTLKIQRTQQEDSAVYLCASAPHRSGNTIYFGEGSWLTVV.